This TCR beta chain was identified during a study of spatial heterogeneity in lung cancer. The time point denotes: sample taken at primary tumor resection. Notes on the study in general: Intratumoral expanded alpha and beta TCR counts were found to track tumor mutation counts.

CDR3 length: 15 residues. Trimming took off 5 bases at V and 10 bases at J, with 20 bases between the two ends. Germline V gene sequence: CDR1 SGHTA, CDR2 FQGNSA. TCRdb re-called the 5' RACE reads through MiXCR, storing one row per CDR3 protein. The profile covers 2,000 to 2,500 distinct CDR3 sequences, with roughly 8.9% appearing a single time and 9.5% to 15% taken by the ten largest. Notes on this clonotype: The antigen is undetermined.

The sequences come from lung tumor tissue, collected at surgery. This TCR came from a male donor with early-stage non-small cell lung cancer. This chain uses TRBV7-2 with TRBJ1-4; weak D call: TRBD1 (5 bases). The CDR3 region is CASSPLPQEIGKLFF. The DNA of the CDR3 is TGTGCCAGCAGCCCCCTCCCACAGGAGATCGGAAAACTGTTTTTT.